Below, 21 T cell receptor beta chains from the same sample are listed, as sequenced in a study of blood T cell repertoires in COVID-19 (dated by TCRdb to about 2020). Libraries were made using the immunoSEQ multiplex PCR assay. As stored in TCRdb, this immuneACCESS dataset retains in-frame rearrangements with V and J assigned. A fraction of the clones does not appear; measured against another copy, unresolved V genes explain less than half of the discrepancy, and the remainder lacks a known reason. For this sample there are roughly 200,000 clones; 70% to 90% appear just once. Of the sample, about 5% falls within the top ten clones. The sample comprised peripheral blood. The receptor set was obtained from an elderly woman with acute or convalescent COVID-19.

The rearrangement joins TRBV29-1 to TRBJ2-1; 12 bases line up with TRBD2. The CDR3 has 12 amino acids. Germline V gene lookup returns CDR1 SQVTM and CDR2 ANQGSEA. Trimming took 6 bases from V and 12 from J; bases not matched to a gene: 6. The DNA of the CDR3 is TGCAGCGTGGGGACTAGCGGGTTTCCGCAGTTCTTC. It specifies CSVGTSGFPQFF.

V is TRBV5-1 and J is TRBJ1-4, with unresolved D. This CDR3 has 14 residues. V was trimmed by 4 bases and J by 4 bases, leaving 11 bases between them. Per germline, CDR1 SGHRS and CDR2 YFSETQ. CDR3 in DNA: TGCGCCAGCAGCGAGTTTACTTATAATGAAAAACTGTTTTTT. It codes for CASSEFTYNEKLFF.

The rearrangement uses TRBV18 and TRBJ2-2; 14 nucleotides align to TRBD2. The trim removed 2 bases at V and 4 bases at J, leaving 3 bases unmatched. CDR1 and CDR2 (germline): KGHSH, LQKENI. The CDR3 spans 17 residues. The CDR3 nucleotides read TGTGCCAGCTCACCAGGACTAGCGGGAGGTGGCACCGGGGAGCTGTTTTTT. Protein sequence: CASSPGLAGGGTGELFF.

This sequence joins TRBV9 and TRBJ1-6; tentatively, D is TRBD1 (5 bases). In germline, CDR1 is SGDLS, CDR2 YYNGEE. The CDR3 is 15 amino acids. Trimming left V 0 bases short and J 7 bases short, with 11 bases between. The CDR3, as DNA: TGTGCCAGCAGCGTAGCTGTGGGGCGGAATTCACCCCTCCACTTT. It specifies CASSVAVGRNSPLHF.

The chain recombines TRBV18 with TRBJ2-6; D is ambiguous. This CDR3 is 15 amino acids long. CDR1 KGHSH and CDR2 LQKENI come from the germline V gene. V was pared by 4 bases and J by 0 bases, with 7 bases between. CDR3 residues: CASSQLDSGANVLTF. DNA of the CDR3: TGTGCCAGCTCACAACTCGACTCTGGGGCCAACGTCCTGACTTTC.

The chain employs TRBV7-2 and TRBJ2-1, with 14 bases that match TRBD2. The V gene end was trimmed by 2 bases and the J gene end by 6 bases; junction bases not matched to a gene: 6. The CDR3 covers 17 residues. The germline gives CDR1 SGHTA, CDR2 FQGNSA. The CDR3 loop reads CASSLLPGLAGVNEQFF. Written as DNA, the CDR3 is TGTGCCAGCAGCTTACTACCGGGACTAGCGGGAGTCAATGAGCAGTTCTTC.

This CDR3 reads CASSFDRDRGKTEAFF. In DNA form, the CDR3 reads TGTGCCAGCAGCTTTGACAGAGACAGGGGTAAGACTGAAGCTTTCTTT. The chain links TRBV7-8 to TRBJ1-1, with TRBD1 matching 8 bases. V lost 3 bases and J lost 5; bases outside the gene matches: 11. Germline V gene sequence: CDR1 SGHVS, CDR2 FQNEAQ. There are 16 residues in the CDR3.

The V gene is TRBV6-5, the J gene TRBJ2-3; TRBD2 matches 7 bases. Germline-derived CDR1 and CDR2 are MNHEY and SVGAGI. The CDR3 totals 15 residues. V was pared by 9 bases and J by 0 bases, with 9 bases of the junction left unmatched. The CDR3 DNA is TGTGCCAGTCTCACGAGCGGGGTCAGCACAGATACGCAGTATTTT. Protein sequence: CASLTSGVSTDTQYF.

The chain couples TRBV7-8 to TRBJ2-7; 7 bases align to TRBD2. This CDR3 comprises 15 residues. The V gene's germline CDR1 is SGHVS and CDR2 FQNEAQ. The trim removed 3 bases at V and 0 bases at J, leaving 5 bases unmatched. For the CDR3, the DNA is TGTGCCAGCAGCTTTGGCGGGGGAAGCTCCTACGAGCAGTACTTC. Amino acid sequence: CASSFGGGSSYEQYF. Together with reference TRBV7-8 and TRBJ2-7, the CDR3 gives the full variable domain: GAGVSQSPRYKVAKRGQDVALRCDPISGHVSLFWYQQALGQGPEFLTYFQNEAQLDKSGLPSDRFFAERPEGSVSTLKIQRTQQEDSAVYLCASSFGGGSSYEQYFGPGTRLTVT.

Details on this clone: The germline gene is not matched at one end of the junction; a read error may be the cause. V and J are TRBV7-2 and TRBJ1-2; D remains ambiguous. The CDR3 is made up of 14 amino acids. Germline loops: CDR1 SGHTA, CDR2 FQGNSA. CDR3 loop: CASTLGWSGGGYTF. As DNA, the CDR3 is TGTGCCAGCACCTTAGGTTGGTCTGGAGGGGGCTACACCTTC.

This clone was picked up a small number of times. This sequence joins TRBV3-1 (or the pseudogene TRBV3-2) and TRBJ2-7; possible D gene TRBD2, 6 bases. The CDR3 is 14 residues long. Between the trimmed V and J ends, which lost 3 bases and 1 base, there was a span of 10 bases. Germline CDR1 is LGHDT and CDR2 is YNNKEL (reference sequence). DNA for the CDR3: TGTGCCAGCAGCCACCGGGAGCGTTCCTACGAGCAGTACTTC. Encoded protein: CASSHRERSYEQYF.

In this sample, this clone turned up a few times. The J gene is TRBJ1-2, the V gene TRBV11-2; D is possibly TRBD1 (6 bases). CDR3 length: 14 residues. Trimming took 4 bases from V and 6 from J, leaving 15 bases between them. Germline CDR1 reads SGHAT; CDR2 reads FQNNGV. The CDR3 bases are TGTGCCAGCAGCTATTATACAGGGTATGATGGCTACACCTTC. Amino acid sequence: CASSYYTGYDGYTF.

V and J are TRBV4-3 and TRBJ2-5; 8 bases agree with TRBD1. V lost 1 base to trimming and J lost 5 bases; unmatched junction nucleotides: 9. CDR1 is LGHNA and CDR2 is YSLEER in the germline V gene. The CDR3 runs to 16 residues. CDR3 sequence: CASSQGPGQAGETQYF. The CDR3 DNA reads TGCGCCAGCAGCCAAGGACCGGGACAGGCCGGGGAGACCCAGTACTTC.

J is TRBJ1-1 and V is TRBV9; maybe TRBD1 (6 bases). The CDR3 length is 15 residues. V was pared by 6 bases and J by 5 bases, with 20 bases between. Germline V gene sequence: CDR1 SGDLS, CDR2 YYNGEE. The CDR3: CASNEAGAGITEAFF. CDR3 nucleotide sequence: TGTGCCAGCAACGAGGCGGGGGCCGGGATTACTGAAGCTTTCTTT.

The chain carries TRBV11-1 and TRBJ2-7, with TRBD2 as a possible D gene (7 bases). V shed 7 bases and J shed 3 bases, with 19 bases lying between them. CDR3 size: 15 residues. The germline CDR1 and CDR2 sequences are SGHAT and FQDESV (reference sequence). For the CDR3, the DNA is TGTGCCAGCACTCCAATGAGGGGGGGATACTACGAGCAGTACTTC. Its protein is CASTPMRGGYYEQYF.

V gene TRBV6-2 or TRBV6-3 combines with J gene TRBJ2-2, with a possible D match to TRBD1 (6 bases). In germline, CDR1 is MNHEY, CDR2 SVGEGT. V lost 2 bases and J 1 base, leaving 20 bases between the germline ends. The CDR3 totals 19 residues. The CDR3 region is CASSYRTASTTGNTGELFF. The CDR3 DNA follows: TGTGCCAGCAGTTACCGCACCGCATCCACGACAGGGAACACCGGGGAGCTGTTTTTT.

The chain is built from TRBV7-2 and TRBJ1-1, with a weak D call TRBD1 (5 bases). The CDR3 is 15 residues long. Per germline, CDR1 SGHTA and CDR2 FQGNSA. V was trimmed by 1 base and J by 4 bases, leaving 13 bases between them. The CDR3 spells CASSLVAAGPTEAFF. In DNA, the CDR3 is TGTGCCAGCAGCTTAGTGGCCGCGGGACCCACTGAAGCTTTCTTT.

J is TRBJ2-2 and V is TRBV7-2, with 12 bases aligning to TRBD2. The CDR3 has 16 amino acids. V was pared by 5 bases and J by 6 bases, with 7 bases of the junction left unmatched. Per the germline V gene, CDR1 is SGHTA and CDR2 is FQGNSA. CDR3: CASSPIRLAGAGELFF. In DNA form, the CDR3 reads TGTGCCAGCAGCCCTATCAGACTAGCGGGAGCCGGGGAGCTGTTTTTT. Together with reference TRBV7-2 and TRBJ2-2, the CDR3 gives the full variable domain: GAGVSQSPSNKVTEKGKDVELRCDPISGHTALYWYRQSLGQGLEFLIYFQGNSAPDKSGLPSDRFSAERTGGSVSTLTIQRTQQEDSAVYLCASSPIRLAGAGELFFGEGSRLTVL.

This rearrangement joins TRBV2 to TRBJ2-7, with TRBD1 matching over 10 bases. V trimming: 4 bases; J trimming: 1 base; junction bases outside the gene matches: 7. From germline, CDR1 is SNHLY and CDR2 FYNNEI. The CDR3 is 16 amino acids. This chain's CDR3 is CASSALGQGGSYEQYF. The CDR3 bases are TGTGCCAGCAGTGCATTAGGACAGGGGGGATCCTACGAGCAGTACTTC.

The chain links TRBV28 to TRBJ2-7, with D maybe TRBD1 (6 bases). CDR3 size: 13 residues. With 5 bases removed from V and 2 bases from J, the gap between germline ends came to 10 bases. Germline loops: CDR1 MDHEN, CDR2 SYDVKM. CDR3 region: CASSRGQTYEQYF. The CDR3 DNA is TGTGCCAGCAGTCGCGGACAGACCTACGAGCAGTACTTC.

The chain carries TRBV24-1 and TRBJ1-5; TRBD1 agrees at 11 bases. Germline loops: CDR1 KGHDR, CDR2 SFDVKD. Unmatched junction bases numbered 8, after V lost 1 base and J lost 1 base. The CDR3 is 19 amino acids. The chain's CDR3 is CATSDLGGQGASSNQPQHF. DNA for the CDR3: TGTGCCACCAGTGATTTAGGAGGACAGGGGGCATCGAGCAATCAGCCCCAGCATTTT.